This T cell receptor beta chain was recovered during a study of CD8+ T cells in alopecia areata. Points from the study as a whole: Sharing of TCRs across patients appeared less clear than in mice, possibly for HLA-related reasons.

cDNA serving as the sequencing template came from extracted, reverse transcribed RNA. The data were produced by immunoSEQ multiplex PCR, yet TCRdb's version contains in-frame clones alone and is incomplete. The data hold under 70,000 clones, with roughly 96% observed a single time. This clone was recorded once. What it binds is unknown. The sequencing used CD8+ T cells sorted from blood, collected at week 0. This sequence was found in a human donor with alopecia areata.

CDR3 nucleotides: TGTGCCAGTAGTATAGGCGGGGGGTCGGCGGATGAGCAGTTCTTC. It translates to CASSIGGGSADEQFF. V usage is TRBV19 and J usage is TRBJ2-1; 8 bases are a match to TRBD2. In germline, CDR1 is LNHDA, CDR2 SQIVND (reference sequence). The CDR3 is 15 residues long. Unmatched junction bases numbered 7, after V lost 1 base and J lost 8 bases.